The clone carrying this T cell receptor beta chain was recorded once. Germline V gives CDR1 SGHTS, CDR2 YDEGEE. V lost 3 bases to trimming and J lost 1 base; unmatched junction nucleotides: 5. The CDR3 covers 15 residues. Data came from immunoSEQ multiplex PCR; TCRdb stores just in-frame clones and leaves some out. The table shows approximately 230,000 clones, with 65% to 80% occurring only once. These data are taken from a study of blood T cell repertoires in COVID-19. Study-wide background: Italy, Spain and the United States were the sources of the convalescent and acute COVID-19 samples. From T cells, B-cell-depleted T cells, or PBMCs came the material, which was cDNA or gDNA.

The origin of this receptor is a woman aged 40 to 50 with active or convalescent COVID-19. The sample comprised peripheral blood. This chain connects TRBV5-8 to TRBJ1-1; 8 bases align to TRBD1. The CDR3 loop is CASSWGTGRNTEAFF. CDR3 nucleotide sequence: TGTGCCAGCAGCTGGGGGACAGGAAGGAACACTGAAGCTTTCTTT.